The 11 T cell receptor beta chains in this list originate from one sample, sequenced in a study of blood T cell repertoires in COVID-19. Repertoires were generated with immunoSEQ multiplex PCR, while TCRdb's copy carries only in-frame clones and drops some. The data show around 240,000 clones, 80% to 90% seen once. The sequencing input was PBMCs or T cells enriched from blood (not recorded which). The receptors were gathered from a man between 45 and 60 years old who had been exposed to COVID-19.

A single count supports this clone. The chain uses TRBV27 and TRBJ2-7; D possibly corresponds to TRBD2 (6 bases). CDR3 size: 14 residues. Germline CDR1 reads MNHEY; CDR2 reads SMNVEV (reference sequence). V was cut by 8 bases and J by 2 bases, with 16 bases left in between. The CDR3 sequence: CASLGGRAAYEQYF. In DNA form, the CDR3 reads TGTGCCAGCCTGGGGGGAAGGGCCGCCTACGAGCAGTACTTC.

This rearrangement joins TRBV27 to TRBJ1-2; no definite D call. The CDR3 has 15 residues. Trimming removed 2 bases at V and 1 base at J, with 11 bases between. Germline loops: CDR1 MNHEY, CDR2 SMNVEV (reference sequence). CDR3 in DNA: TGTGCCAGCAGTTTACATTGGGGAGATAACTATGGCTACACCTTC. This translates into CASSLHWGDNYGYTF.

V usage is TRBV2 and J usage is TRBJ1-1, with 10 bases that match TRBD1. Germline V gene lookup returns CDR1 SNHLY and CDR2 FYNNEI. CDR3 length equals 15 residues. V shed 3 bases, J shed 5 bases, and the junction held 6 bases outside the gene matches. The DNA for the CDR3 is TGTGCCAGCAGTGAGATGGGGACAGGGGTAACTGAAGCTTTCTTT. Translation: CASSEMGTGVTEAFF.

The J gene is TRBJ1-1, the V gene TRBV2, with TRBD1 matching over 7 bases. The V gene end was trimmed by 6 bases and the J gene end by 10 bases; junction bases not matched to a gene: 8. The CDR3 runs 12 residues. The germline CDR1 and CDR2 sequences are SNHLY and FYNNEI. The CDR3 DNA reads TGTGCCAGCAGAGGAGACAGGGAAGGAGCTTTCTTT. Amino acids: CASRGDREGAFF.

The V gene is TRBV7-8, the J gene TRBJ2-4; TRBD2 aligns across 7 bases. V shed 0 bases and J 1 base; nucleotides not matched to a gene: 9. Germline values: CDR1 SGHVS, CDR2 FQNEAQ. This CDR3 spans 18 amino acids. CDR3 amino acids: CASSLALSGGRAKNIQYF. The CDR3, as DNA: TGTGCCAGCAGCTTAGCGCTATCGGGAGGTCGGGCCAAAAACATTCAGTACTTC.

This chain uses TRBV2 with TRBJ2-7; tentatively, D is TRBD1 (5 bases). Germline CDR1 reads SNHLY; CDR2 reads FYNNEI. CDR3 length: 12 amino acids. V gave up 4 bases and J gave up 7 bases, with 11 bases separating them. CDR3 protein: CASSVSGREQYF. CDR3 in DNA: TGTGCCAGCAGTGTATCAGGGCGGGAGCAGTACTTC.

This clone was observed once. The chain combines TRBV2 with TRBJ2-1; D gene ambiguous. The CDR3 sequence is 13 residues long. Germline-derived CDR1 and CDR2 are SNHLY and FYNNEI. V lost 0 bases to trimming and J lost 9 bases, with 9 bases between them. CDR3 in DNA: TGTGCCAGCAGTGAAGCGCTAGAAGGTGAGCAGTTCTTC. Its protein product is CASSEALEGEQFF. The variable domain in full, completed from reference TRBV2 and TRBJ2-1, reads EPEVTQTPSHQVTQMGQEVILRCVPISNHLYFYWYRQILGQKVEFLVSFYNNEISEKSEIFDDQFSVERPDGSNFTLKIRSTKLEDSAMYFCASSEALEGEQFFGPGTRLTVL.

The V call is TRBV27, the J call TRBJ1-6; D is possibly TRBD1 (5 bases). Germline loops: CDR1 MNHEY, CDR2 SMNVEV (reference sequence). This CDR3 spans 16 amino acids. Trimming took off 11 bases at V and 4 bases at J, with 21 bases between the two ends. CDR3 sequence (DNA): TGTGCCGTTCGGAGGAGGGGACCTGTATATAATTCACCCCTCCACTTT. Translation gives CAVRRRGPVYNSPLHF.

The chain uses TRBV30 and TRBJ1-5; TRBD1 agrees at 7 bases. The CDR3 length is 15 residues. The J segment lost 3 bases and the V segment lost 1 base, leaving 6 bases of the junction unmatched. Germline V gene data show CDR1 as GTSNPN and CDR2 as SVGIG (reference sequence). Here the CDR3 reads CAWSAPTGFNQPQHF. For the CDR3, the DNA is TGTGCCTGGAGTGCACCGACAGGGTTCAATCAGCCCCAGCATTTT.

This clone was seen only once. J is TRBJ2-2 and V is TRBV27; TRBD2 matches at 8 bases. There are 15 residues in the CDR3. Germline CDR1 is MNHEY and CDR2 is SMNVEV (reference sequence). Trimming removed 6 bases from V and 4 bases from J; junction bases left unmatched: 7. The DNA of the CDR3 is TGTGCCAGCAGACGAAGCGGGAGTGTCACCGGGGAGCTGTTTTTT. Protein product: CASRRSGSVTGELFF.

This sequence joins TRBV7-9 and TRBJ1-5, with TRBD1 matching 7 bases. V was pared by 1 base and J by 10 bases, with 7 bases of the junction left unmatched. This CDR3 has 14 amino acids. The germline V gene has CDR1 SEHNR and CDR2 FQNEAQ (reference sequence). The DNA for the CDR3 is TGTGCCAGCAGCTTAGGGGACAGAACAGATCCCCAGCATTTT. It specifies CASSLGDRTDPQHF.